Shown below are 2 T cell receptor beta chains from a single sample sequenced in a study. TCRdb reanalysed the RT-PCR reads using MiXCR and keeps one entry per CDR3 protein. Among about 680,000 distinct CDR3 sequences listed, 14% were seen once. The sequenced material came from memory CD4+ T cells from blood. All receptors come from a female donor in good health, serving as a healthy control.

The chain carries TRBV7-8 and TRBJ1-1; D unclear. CDR1 is SGHVS, CDR2 FQNEAQ, per germline. The CDR3 runs to 17 residues. The V end was cut by 2 bases, the J end by 0 bases, with 16 bases between. The CDR3 region has the DNA TGTGCCAGCAGCTTAATTCCGGAGTTGGACTTGAACACTGAAGCTTTCTTT. Residues: CASSLIPELDLNTEAFF.

This clonotype was seen ten or more times. The chain recombines TRBV7-2 with TRBJ2-3, with TRBD2 matching over 11 bases. The CDR3 contains 15 residues. J was trimmed by 3 bases and V by 2 bases; bases with no gene match: 1. Per germline, CDR1 SGHTA and CDR2 FQGNSA. CDR3 sequence reads: CASSLRTSGTDTQYF. CDR3 coding DNA: TGTGCCAGCAGCTTACGGACTAGCGGGACAGATACGCAGTATTTT.